Included here is one T cell receptor (beta chain) sequence, with context. What it binds is unknown. The data were taken from a study of PD-1 blockade in classical Hodgkin lymphoma. The data were produced by immunoSEQ multiplex PCR, yet TCRdb's version contains in-frame clones alone and is incomplete. The sample includes approximately 23,000 clones, 85% to 95% of them seen just once. Time point defined: newly diagnosed, previously untreated cHL patient sample. The CD4+ T cells used were purified from thawed PBMCs through magnetic negative selection. Comparison used PBMCs from newly diagnosed, untreated classical Hodgkin lymphoma. The study, taken as a whole, reports: Relapsed/refractory patients reportedly had the lowest baseline TCR diversity, below newly diagnosed patients, who were below healthy donors. Possibly reflecting disease activity or prior therapy, repertoire differences have causes that remain undefined.

The CDR3 runs to 15 residues. V lost 2 bases, J lost 7 bases, and 18 bases lay in between. Germline CDR1 and CDR2: SGHDT and YYEEEE. The chain is built from TRBV5-6 and TRBJ2-5; a possible D gene is TRBD1 (5 bases). Sequenced sample: CD4+ T cells from blood. This TCR was recovered from a human donor with classical Hodgkin lymphoma. The CDR3 spells CASSFGASRTRTQYF. The CDR3 coding sequence is TGTGCCAGCAGCTTTGGGGCCAGCAGGACGAGGACCCAGTACTTC.